Presented here are 21 T cell receptor beta chains from one specimen sequenced in a study of CD8+CD57+ T cells in acquired aplastic anemia. Using genomic DNA as the template, TCR beta VDJ and CDR3 profiling was carried out. Via MiXCR, TCRdb re-called the reads, giving one row per CDR3 protein. The profile shows 190,000 or so distinct CDR3 sequences, under 65% of them singletons. Material for sequencing was sorted CD4+, CD8+, or CD8+CD57+ T cells (not recorded which) from PBMCs. All receptors derive from a human donor in good health.

V is TRBV24-1 and J is TRBJ1-5; 8 positions agree with TRBD1. Trimming took 0 bases from V and 5 from J; bases not matched to a gene: 2. The length of the CDR3 is 15 residues. From germline, CDR1 is KGHDR and CDR2 SFDVKD. The CDR3 DNA follows: TGTGCCACCAGTGATTTGGGACAGGGTGATCAGCCCCAGCATTTT. It codes for CATSDLGQGDQPQHF.

This sequence joins TRBV7-9 and TRBJ2-7, with D unresolved. This CDR3 is built from 17 residues. V gave up 8 bases and J gave up 6 bases, with 29 bases separating them. Germline V CDR1 and CDR2: SEHNR, FQNEAQ (reference sequence). The DNA for the CDR3 is TGTGCCAGCGGGCCGGCTGGCTCCCCGACCCTAAAGGGCGAGCAGTACTTC. Protein: CASGPAGSPTLKGEQYF.

The chain links TRBV7-9 to TRBJ2-2, with TRBD1 matching 7 bases. Per germline, CDR1 SEHNR and CDR2 FQNEAQ (reference sequence). The CDR3 sequence is 12 residues long. After removal of 3 bases from V and 11 bases from J, the junction contained 3 bases not matched to a gene. CDR3 region: CASSLAGGELFF. Written as DNA, the CDR3 is TGTGCCAGCAGCTTGGCAGGGGGAGAGCTGTTTTTT. Together with reference TRBV7-9 and TRBJ2-2, the CDR3 gives the full variable domain: DTGVSQNPRHKITKRGQNVTFRCDPISEHNRLYWYRQTLGQGPEFLTYFQNEAQLEKSRLLSDRFSAERPKGSFSTLEIQRTEQGDSAMYLCASSLAGGELFFGEGSRLTVL.

The chain carries TRBV20-1 and TRBJ1-1, with 10 bases matching TRBD1. Looked up from germline, CDR1 is DFQATT and CDR2 is SNEGSKA (reference sequence). The CDR3 runs to 13 residues. V trimming: 6 bases; J trimming: 8 bases; junction bases outside the gene matches: 9. As DNA, the CDR3 is TGCAGTGCGACGGACAGGGGGAATAGAGAAGCTTTCTTT. This encodes CSATDRGNREAFF.

This clonotype occurred once. The chain recombines TRBV5-4 with TRBJ1-6; 8 nucleotides match TRBD1. CDR1 and CDR2 from the germline V gene are SGHNT and YYREEE (reference sequence). Trimming cost V 3 bases and J 7 bases; bases outside gene matches: 3. CDR3 length equals 14 residues. CDR3 in DNA: TGTGCCAGCAGCTCGGACAGGGCCAATTCACCCCTCCACTTT. This sequence encodes CASSSDRANSPLHF. Full variable domain (remainder filled in from reference TRBV5-4 and TRBJ1-6): ETGVTQSPTHLIKTRGQQVTLRCSSQSGHNTVSWYQQALGQGPQFIFQYYREEENGRGNFPPRFSGLQFPNYSSELNVNALELDDSALYLCASSSDRANSPLHFGNGTRLTVT.

J is TRBJ1-4 and V is TRBV6-6; 7 bases map to TRBD1. The CDR3 extends over 14 amino acids. Trimming removed 8 bases from V and 7 bases from J; junction bases left unmatched: 10. Per the germline V gene, CDR1 is MNHNY and CDR2 is SVGAGI (reference sequence). This CDR3 reads CASGTEAGGEKLFF. The CDR3 DNA reads as TGTGCCAGCGGGACAGAGGCCGGGGGTGAAAAACTGTTTTTT.

The chain carries TRBV2 and TRBJ2-2; no definite D call. This CDR3 has 15 residues. Germline values: CDR1 SNHLY, CDR2 FYNNEI. Between the trimmed V and J ends, which lost 4 bases and 2 bases, there was a span of 11 bases. CDR3 protein: CASSGGSTNTGELFF. CDR3 DNA: TGTGCCAGCAGTGGTGGCAGTACCAACACCGGGGAGCTGTTTTTT.

The V gene is TRBV27, the J gene TRBJ2-1, with 7 bases aligning to TRBD1. This CDR3 region has 14 residues. The germline V gene has CDR1 MNHEY and CDR2 SMNVEV (reference sequence). The V and J ends lost 2 bases and 12 bases, in that order; junction bases with no gene match: 10. This CDR3 is CASSLLDRFHGQFF. Written as DNA, the CDR3 is TGTGCCAGCAGTTTACTGGACAGGTTTCATGGGCAGTTCTTC.

The chain carries TRBV11-2 and TRBJ1-6; D gene ambiguous. V was shortened by 4 bases and J by 5 bases, with 21 bases between the two germline ends. Germline CDR1 SGHAT, CDR2 FQNNGV. CDR3 length: 18 amino acids. CDR3 DNA: TGTGCCAGCAGCTCAAATTTCCGGGGAGGAATAGATAATTCACCCCTCCACTTT. Its translation: CASSSNFRGGIDNSPLHF.

V is TRBV20-1 and J is TRBJ2-1, with D possibly called TRBD1 or TRBD2 (6 bases each). The CDR3 is 12 residues long. Trimming pared 6 bases from V and 8 bases from J, leaving 14 bases between. In germline, CDR1 is DFQATT, CDR2 SNEGSKA (reference sequence). The CDR3 sequence is CSAVSRGDEQFF. As DNA, the CDR3 is TGCAGTGCGGTATCGAGGGGGGATGAGCAGTTCTTC.

The table lists this clonotype with a few counts. This chain joins TRBV7-2 and TRBJ1-1; no reliable D call. Trimming took off 2 bases at V and 2 bases at J, with 9 bases between the two ends. Germline-derived CDR1 and CDR2 are SGHTA and FQGNSA. The CDR3 has 14 amino acids. The DNA of the CDR3 is TGTGCCAGCAGCTTATCGGACGGAAACACTGAAGCTTTCTTT. Protein: CASSLSDGNTEAFF.

This clonotype has a count of ten or more. One end of the junction is discordant with germline, which a read error may explain. V usage is TRBV5-5 and J usage is TRBJ1-1, with D perhaps matching TRBD1 (5 bases). The CDR3 runs 13 residues. Germline V lookup: CDR1 SGHKS, CDR2 YYEKEE (reference sequence). The CDR3, as DNA: TGCGCCAGCAGCTTGGGACGGAACACTGAAGCTTTCTTT. It specifies CASSLGRNTEAFF.

This clonotype came up a few times. Just one base apart from a much larger clone, this may be a read error. The chain carries TRBV6-1 and TRBJ2-7, with TRBD2 matching over 8 bases. The CDR3 spans 15 residues. Trimming cost V 8 bases and J 7 bases; bases outside gene matches: 16. Germline lookup yields CDR1 MNHNS and CDR2 SASEGT. The CDR3 here is CASPPGGAVVVEQYF. The CDR3 DNA sequence: TGTGCCAGCCCTCCCGGGGGGGCAGTGGTCGTTGAGCAGTACTTC.

This clonotype came up many times. The V call is TRBV6-5, the J call TRBJ1-2, with 9 bases lining up with TRBD1. This CDR3 is 14 amino acids long. Unmatched junction bases numbered 2, after V lost 2 bases and J lost 4 bases. Germline V gene data show CDR1 as MNHEY and CDR2 as SVGAGI. DNA for the CDR3: TGTGCCAGCAGTTACGGACAGGGGAGCTATGGCTACACCTTC. This encodes CASSYGQGSYGYTF.

The rearrangement uses TRBV10-3 and TRBJ1-5, with 8 bases lining up with TRBD1. Looked up from germline, CDR1 is ENHRY and CDR2 is SYGVKD. V lost 0 bases and J lost 0; bases outside the gene matches: 10. The CDR3 runs 19 residues. CDR3 nucleotide sequence: TGTGCCATCAGTGAGTCCCGCTTCCAGGACAGGGATAGCAATCAGCCCCAGCATTTT. Residues: CAISESRFQDRDSNQPQHF.

V usage is TRBV7-6 and J usage is TRBJ2-2; D not resolved. V dropped 5 bases and J dropped 2 bases, with 9 bases sitting between them. Germline CDR1 SGHVS, CDR2 FNYEAQ. CDR3 length: 14 residues. CDR3 DNA: TGTGCCAGCAGCCGTGGTTCCAACACCGGGGAGCTGTTTTTT. This encodes CASSRGSNTGELFF.

This clonotype was counted a single time. The rearrangement uses TRBV20-1 and TRBJ2-7, with TRBD2 identical over 9 bases. The V segment lost 3 bases and the J segment 6 bases; nucleotides outside the gene matches: 6. This CDR3 has 13 residues. Germline CDR1 DFQATT, CDR2 SNEGSKA (reference sequence). The CDR3 spells CSARVAGVLEQYF. CDR3 DNA: TGCAGTGCTAGGGTAGCGGGAGTGCTCGAGCAGTACTTC.

The chain uses TRBV9 and TRBJ2-5, with D hard to call. Between the trimmed V and J ends, which lost 0 bases and 5 bases, there was a span of 14 bases. The CDR3 consists of 15 residues. Per the germline V gene, CDR1 is SGDLS and CDR2 is YYNGEE. CDR3 residues: CASSVELGFRETQYF. In DNA form, the CDR3 reads TGTGCCAGCAGCGTAGAACTGGGGTTCCGGGAGACCCAGTACTTC.

The chain links TRBV7-9 to TRBJ2-2, with D unclear. CDR3 length: 16 amino acids. Germline V gene sequence: CDR1 SEHNR, CDR2 FQNEAQ (reference sequence). Trimming cost V 4 bases and J 6 bases, with 18 bases left between them. In DNA, the CDR3 is TGTGCCAGCAGCTCGATGGGCAGCTCTTTCGCCGGGGAGCTGTTTTTT. It encodes CASSSMGSSFAGELFF.

Ten or more counts support this clonotype. The chain combines TRBV11-2 with TRBJ1-4; D ambiguous. Germline values: CDR1 SGHAT, CDR2 FQNNGV. Between the trimmed V and J ends, which lost 6 bases and 2 bases, there was a span of 7 bases. This CDR3 comprises 13 residues. CDR3 nucleotides: TGTGCCAGCAGGGTTGGGACTAATGAAAAACTGTTTTTT. Amino acids: CASRVGTNEKLFF.

With respect to this clonotype: Compared with germline, one end of the junction differs, possibly owing to a read error. This sequence joins TRBV13 and TRBJ1-2, with 8 bases aligning to TRBD1. CDR1 is PRHDT, CDR2 FYEKMQ, per germline (reference sequence). The CDR3 loop spans 17 amino acids. The CDR3 coding sequence is TGCGCCAGCAGCCAAGGCTCGACAGGGGTAGGTGGCTATGGCTACACCTTC. Its translation is CASSQGSTGVGGYGYTF.